This T cell receptor (beta chain) was observed in a study of vaccination and CD4 T cells after COVID-19. Treatment described: approximately nine-day PBMC culture with coronavirus spike peptide pools or control peptides (ViraFEST assay). Peptide pools at approximately 9.4 ug/ml, together with 7.5 to 10 IU/ml IL-2, were added to cultures of roughly 2.1 million PBMCs per well. Remarks on this clonotype: Its cognate antigen is unknown. One junction end disagrees with the germline gene, perhaps due to a read error.

The Oncomine TCR Beta short-read assay was what sequenced the DNA obtained from cultured CD4+ T cells. TCRdb itself ran the PCR reads through MiXCR, one entry per CDR3 protein. The top ten clones hold about 18% of a sample with about 21,000 distinct CDR3 sequences, roughly 37% of them seen once. Germline V gene sequence: CDR1 MNHNS, CDR2 SASEGT. There are 13 residues in the CDR3. The sequencing here drew on CD4+ T cells from blood, cultured in vitro, taken before SARS-CoV-2 vaccination. The chain carries TRBV6-1 and TRBJ2-7, with D hard to call. The source of this sequence is a human donor who received a COVID-19 vaccine. DNA for the CDR3: TGTGCCAGCAGTGAACTGAGCTCCTACGAGCAGTGCTTC. Translated, it gives CASSELSSYEQCF.